The T cell receptor beta chain under discussion was sequenced for a study of T cell responses to AZD1222 COVID-19 vaccine. As for the study in general: It was second doses at about 4 or about 12 weeks that were pooled.

Notes on the study in general: The donor group comprised mostly white British people and more females; the analysis possibly underestimated clonal diversity. Only 5 to 7 AZD1222 recipients tested seropositive at baseline. There were vaccine-associated CD4 TCRs across spike, dominant at 160-218 and 743-854.

The germline V and J ends were trimmed by 2 bases and 3 bases, with 10 bases remaining between them. CDR1 SNHLY and CDR2 FYNNEI come from the germline V gene. This CDR3 is 14 amino acids long. Assay: immunoSEQ multiplex PCR; the TCRdb copy retains only in-frame clones and omits some. The sample has 100,000 or so clones, about 89% seen once; the top ten hold approximately 15%. In regard to this clone: Its specificity is not known.

The starting material was peripheral blood, obtained on day 0 of AZD1222 vaccination. The rearrangement joins TRBV2 to TRBJ2-5; no definite D call. The receptor was derived from an adult in good health. The CDR3 DNA follows: TGTGCCAGCAGTGAACTGTTCAGGAAAGAGACCCAGTACTTC. This codes for CASSELFRKETQYF. The full variable domain, its missing parts supplied by reference TRBV2 and TRBJ2-5, is EPEVTQTPSHQVTQMGQEVILRCVPISNHLYFYWYRQILGQKVEFLVSFYNNEISEKSEIFDDQFSVERPDGSNFTLKIRSTKLEDSAMYFCASSELFRKETQYFGPGTRLLVL.